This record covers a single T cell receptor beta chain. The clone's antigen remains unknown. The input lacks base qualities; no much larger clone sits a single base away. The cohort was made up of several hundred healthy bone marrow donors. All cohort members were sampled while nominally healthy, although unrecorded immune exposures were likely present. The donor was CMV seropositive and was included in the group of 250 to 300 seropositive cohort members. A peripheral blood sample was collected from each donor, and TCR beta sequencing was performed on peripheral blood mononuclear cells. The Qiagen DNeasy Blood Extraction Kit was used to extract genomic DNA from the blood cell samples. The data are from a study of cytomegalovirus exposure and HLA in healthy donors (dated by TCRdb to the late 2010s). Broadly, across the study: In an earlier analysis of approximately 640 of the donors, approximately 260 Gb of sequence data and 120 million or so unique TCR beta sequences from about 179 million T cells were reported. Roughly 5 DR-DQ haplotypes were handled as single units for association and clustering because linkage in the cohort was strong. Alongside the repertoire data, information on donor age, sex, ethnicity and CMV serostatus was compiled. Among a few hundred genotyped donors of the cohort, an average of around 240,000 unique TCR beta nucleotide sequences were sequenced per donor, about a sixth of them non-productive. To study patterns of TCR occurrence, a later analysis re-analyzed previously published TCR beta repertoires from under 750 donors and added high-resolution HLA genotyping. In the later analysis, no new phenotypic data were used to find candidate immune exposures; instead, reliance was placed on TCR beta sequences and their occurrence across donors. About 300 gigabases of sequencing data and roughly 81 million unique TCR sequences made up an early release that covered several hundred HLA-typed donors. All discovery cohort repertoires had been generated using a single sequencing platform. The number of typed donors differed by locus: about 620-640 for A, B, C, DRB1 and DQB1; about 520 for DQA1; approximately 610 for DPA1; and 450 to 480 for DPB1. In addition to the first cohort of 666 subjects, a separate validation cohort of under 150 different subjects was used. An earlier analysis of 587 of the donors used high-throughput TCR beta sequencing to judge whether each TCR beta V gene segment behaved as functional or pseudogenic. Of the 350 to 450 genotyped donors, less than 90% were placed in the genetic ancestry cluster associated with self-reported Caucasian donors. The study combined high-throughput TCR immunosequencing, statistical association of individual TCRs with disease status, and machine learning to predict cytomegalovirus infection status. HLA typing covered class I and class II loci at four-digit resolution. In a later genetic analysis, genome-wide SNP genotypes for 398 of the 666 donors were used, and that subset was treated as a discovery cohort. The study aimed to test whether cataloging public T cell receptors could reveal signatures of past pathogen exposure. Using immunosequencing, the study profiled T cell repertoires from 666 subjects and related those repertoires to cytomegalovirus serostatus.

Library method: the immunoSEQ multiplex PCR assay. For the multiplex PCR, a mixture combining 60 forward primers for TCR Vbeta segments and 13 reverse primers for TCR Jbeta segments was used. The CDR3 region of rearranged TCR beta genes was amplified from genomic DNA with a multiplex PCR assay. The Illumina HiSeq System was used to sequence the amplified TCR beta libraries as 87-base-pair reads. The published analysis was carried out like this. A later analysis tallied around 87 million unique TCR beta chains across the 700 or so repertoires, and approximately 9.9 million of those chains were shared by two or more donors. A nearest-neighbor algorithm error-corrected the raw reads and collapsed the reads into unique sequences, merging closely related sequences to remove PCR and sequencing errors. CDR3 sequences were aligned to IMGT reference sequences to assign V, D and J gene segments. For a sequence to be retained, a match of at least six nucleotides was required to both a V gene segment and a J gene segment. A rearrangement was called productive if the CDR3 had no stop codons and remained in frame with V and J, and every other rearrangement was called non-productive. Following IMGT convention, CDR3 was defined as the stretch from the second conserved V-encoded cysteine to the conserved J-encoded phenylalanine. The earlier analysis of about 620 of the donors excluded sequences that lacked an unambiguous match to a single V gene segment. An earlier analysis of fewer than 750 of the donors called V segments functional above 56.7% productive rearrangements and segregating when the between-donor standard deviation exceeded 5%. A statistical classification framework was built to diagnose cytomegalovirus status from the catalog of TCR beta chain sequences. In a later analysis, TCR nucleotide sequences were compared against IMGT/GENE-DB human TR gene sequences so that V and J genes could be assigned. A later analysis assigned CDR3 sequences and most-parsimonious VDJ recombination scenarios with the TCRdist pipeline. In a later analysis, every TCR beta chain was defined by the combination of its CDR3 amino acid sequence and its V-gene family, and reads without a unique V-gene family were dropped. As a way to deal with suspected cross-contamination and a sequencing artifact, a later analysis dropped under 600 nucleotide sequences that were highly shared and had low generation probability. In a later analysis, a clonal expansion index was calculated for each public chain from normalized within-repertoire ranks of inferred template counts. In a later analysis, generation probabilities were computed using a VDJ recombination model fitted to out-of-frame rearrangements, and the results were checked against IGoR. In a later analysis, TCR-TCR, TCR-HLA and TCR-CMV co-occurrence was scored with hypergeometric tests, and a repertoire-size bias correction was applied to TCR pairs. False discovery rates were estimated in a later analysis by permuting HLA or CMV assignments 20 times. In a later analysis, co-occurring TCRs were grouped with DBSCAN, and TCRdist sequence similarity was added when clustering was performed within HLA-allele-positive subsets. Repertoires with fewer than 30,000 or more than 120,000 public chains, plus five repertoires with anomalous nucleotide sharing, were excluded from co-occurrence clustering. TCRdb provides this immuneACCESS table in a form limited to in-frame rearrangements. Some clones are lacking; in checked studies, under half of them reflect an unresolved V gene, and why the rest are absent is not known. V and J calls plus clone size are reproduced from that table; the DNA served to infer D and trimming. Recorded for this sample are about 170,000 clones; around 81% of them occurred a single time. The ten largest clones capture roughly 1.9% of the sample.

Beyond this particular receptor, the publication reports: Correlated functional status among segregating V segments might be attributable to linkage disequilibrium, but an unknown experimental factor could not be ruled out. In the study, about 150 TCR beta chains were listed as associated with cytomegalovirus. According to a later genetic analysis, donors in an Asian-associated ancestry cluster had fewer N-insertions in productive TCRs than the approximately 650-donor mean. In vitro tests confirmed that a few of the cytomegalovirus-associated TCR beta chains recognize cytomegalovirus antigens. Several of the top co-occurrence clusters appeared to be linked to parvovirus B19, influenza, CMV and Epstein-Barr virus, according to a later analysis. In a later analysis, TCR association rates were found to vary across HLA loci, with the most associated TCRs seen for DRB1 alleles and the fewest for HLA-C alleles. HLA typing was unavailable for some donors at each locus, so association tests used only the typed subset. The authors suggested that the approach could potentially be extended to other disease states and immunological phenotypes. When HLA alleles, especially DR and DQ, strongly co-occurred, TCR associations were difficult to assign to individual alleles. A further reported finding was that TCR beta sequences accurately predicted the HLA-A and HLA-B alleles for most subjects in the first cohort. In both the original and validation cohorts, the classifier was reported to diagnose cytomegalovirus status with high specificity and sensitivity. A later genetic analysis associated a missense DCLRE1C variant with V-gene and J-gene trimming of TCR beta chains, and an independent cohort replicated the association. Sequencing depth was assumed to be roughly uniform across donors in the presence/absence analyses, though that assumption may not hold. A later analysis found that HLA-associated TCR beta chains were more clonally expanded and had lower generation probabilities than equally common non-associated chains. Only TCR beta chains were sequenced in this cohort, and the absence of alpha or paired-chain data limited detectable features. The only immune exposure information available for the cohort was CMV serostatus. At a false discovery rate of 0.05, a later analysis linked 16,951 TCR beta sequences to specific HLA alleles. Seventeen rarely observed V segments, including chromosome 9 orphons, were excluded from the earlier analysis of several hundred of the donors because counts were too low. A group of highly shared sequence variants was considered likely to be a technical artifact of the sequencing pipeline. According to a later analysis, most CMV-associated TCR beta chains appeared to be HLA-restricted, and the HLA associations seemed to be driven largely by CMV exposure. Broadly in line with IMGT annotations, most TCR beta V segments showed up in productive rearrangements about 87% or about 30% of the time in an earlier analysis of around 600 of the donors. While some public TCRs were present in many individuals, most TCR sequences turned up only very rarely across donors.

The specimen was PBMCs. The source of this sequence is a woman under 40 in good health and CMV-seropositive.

The DNA reads as follows: TGTGCCAGCAGCTTGTCCAGGTCTGGAAACACCATATATTTT. Its coded protein is CASSLSRSGNTIYF. Recombination linked TRBV5-4 to TRBJ1-3; the D gene is not confidently resolved. V lost 1 base and J lost 1 base; the stretch between them is 6 bases long. Looking up the germline V gene (reference sequence) yields CDR1 SGHNT and CDR2 YYREEE. From the cysteine up to the phenylalanine, the CDR3 has a length of 14 residues. Left in the record is the CDR3 DNA by itself, 42 bases read in frame from the first base.